This TCR beta chain was profiled in a study of human T cells and chemical hapten exposure. Study information: Reading of the patch tests, which applied 0.01% DPC to the upper back, occurred at 6 days.

Time point: pre-sensitization, week 0. Indicated treatment: therapeutic diphenylcyclopropenone sensitization with weekly scalp DPC. General study findings and limits: With regard to DPC sensitization, TCRs above 1 in 1000 frequency did not change.

Unique molecular identifiers were attached to individual cDNA molecules within the library. TCRdb independently ran MiXCR on the RACE reads; one entry per CDR3 protein. The data hold around 120,000 distinct CDR3 sequences, with about 13% observed a single time. The CDR3 is 15 residues long. CDR1 and CDR2 (germline): MNHEY, SVGAGI. V lost 2 bases and J 3 bases, leaving 13 bases between the germline ends. In regard to this clonotype: Its antigen remains unknown.

This clonotype was sampled from a woman between 18 and 29 years old with alopecia areata. Some clones in this sample may be carry-over from other donors' samples. The chain employs TRBV6-5 and TRBJ1-1; weak D call: TRBD1 (6 bases). Sequences were derived from whole blood, sampled in connection with sensitization to the hapten diphenylcyclopropenone (DPC). CDR3 amino acids: CASSYGQGLYTEAFF. The CDR3 DNA sequence: TGTGCCAGCAGTTACGGGCAGGGGCTTTACACTGAAGCTTTCTTT.